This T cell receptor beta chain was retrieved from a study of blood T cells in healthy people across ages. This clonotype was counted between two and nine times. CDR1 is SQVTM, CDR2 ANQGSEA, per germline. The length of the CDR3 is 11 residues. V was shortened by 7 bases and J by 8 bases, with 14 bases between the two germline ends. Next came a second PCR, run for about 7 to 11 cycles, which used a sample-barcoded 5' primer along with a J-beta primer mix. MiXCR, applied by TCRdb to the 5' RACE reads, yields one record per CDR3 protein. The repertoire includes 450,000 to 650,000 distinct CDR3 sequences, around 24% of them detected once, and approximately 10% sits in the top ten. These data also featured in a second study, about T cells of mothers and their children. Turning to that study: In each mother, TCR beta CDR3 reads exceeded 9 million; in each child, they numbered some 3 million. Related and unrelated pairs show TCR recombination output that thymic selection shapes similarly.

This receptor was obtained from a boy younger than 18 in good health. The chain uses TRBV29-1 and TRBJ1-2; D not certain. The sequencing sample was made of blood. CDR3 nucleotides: TGCAGCGCATGGACGGCCTTGGGCTACACCTTC. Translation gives CSAWTALGYTF. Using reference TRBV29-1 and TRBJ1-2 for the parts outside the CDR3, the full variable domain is SAVISQKPSRDICQRGTSLTIQCQVDSQVTMMFWYRQQPGQSLTLIATANQGSEATYESGFVIDKFPISRPNLTFSTLTVSNMSPEDSSIYLCSAWTALGYTFGSGTRLTVV.